This TCR beta chain was observed in a study of early T cells in non-severe SARS-CoV-2 infection. Each CDR3 protein is one row after TCRdb ran MiXCR on the 5' RACE reads. The sample gives under 35,000 distinct CDR3 sequences, approximately 4.2% of which show up once; 9% to 14% is in the top ten. This clonotype was counted many times. The germline gives CDR1 SGHAT, CDR2 FQNNGV. This CDR3 spans 15 amino acids. Trimming left V 0 bases short and J 2 bases short, with 8 bases between. The clonotype originates from an adult who was a healthcare worker with PCR-confirmed SARS-CoV-2 infection or an uninfected control (not recorded which). Sequencing was performed on whole blood. The chain carries TRBV11-2 and TRBJ2-1; D may match TRBD1 or TRBD2 (5 bases each). The CDR3 is CASSLEPGPYNEQFF. CDR3 bases: TGTGCCAGCAGCTTAGAGCCGGGGCCCTACAATGAGCAGTTCTTC.